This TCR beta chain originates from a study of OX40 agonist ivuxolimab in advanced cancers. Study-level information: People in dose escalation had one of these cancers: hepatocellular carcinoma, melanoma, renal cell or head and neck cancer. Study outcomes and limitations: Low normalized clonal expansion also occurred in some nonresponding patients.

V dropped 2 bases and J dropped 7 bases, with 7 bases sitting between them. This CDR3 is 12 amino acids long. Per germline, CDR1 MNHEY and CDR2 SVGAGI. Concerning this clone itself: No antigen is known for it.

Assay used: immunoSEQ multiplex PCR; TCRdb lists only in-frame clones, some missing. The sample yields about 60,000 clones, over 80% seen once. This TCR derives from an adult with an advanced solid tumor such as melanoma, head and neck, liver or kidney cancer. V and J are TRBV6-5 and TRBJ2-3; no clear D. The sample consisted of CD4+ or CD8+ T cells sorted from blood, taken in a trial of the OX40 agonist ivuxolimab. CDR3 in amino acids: CASSYGTNTQYF. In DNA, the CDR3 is TGTGCCAGCAGTTACGGAACAAATACGCAGTATTTT.